Ten or more counts support the clone carrying this T cell receptor (beta chain). Its antigen remains unknown. CDR3 length equals 12 residues. Trimming left V 4 bases short and J 1 base short, with 6 bases between. Germline V gives CDR1 SQVTM, CDR2 ANQGSEA. RNA transcripts provided the source from which TCR beta CDR3 regions were amplified. A set of HTBI primers served as the primers for a first-round RT-PCR of the TCR CDR3. TCRdb called the multiplex PCR reads again in MiXCR, with one record for every CDR3 protein. Altogether 490,000 or so distinct CDR3 sequences are present, approximately 16% being singletons, with the ten largest covering 29%. The data are from a study of T cells in Graves' hyperthyroidism and ophthalmopathy. As for the study in general: Blood from the periphery was taken at initial diagnosis, before any treatment.

The study's findings and limits: Ophthalmopathy was identified by the model a median around 6.9 months ahead of onset. Most thyroid-expanded clonotypes above 0.001 were also found in blood.

On the basis of clinical symptoms, serum thyroxine and TRAb, thyroid ultrasound and orbital computed tomography, diagnoses were made. This sequence was found in a woman in her 30s with Graves' ophthalmopathy. The source material was blood. The chain couples TRBV29-1 to TRBJ2-3, with D possibly matching TRBD2 (5 bases). The DNA for the CDR3 is TGCAGCGTTGTGGAGGGCACAGATACGCAGTATTTT. Translating it yields CSVVEGTDTQYF.